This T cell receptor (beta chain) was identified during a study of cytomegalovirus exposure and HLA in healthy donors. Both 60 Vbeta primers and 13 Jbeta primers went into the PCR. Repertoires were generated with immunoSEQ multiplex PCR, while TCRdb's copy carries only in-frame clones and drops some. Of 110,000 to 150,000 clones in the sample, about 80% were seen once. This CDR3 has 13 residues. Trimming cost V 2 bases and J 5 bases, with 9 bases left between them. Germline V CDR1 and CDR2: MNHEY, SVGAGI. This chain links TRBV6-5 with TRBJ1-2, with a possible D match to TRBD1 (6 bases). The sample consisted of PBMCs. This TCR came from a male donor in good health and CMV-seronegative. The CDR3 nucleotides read TGTGCCAGCAGTTACCGGCAGGGGTATGGCTACACCTTC. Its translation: CASSYRQGYGYTF.